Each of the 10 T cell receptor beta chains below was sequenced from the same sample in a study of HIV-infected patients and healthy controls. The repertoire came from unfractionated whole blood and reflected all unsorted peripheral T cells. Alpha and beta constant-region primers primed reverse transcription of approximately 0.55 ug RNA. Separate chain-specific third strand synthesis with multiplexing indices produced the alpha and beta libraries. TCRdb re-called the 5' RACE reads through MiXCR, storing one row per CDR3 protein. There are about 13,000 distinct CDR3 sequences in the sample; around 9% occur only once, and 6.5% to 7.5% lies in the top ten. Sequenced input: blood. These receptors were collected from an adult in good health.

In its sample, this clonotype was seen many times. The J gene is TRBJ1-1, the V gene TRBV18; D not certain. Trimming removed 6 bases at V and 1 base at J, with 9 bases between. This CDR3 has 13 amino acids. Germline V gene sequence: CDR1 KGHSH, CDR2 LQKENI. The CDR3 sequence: CASSDSRNTEAFF. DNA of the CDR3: TGTGCCAGCTCGGACTCACGGAACACTGAAGCTTTCTTT.

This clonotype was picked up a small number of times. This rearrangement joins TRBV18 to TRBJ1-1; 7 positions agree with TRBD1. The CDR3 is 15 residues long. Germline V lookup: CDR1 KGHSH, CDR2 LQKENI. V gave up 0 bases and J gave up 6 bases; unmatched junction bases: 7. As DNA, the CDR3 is TGTGCCAGCTCACCACCGCTGGGCAGGGGGGCTGAAGCTTTCTTT. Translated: CASSPPLGRGAEAFF.

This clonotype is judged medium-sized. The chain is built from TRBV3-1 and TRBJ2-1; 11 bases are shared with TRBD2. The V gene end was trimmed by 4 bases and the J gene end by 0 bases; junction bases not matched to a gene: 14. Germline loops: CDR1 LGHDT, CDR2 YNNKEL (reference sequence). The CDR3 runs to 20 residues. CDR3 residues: CASSPVFVAGGPSSYNEQFF. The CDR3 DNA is TGTGCCAGCAGCCCCGTTTTTGTAGCGGGGGGGCCGAGCTCCTACAATGAGCAGTTCTTC.

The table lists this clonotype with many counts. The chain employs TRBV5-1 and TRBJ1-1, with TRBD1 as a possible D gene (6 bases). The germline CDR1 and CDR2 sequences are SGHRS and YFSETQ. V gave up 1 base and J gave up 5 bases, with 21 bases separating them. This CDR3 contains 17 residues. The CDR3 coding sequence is TGCGCCAGCAGCTTGCCCCTGAGTGGGGTAGGGGGGACTGAAGCTTTCTTT. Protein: CASSLPLSGVGGTEAFF.

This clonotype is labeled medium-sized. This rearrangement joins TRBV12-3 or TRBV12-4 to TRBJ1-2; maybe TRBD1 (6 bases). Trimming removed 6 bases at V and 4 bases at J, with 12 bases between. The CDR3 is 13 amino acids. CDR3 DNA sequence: TGTGCCAGCAGCCATGGACAGACCTATGGCTACACCTTC. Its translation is CASSHGQTYGYTF.

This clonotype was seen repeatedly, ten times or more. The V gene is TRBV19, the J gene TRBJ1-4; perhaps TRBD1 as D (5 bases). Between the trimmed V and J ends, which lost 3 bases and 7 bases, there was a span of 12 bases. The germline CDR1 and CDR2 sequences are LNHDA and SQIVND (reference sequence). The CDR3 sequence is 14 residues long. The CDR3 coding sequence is TGTGCCAGTAGTATGTTAGCAGGGCCTGAAAAACTGTTTTTT. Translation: CASSMLAGPEKLFF.

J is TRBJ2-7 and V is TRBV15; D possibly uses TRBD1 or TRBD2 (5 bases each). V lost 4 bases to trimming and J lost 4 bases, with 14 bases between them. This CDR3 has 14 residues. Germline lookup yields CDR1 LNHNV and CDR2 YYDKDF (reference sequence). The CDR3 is CATSKWSGGYEQYF. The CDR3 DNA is TGTGCCACCAGCAAATGGAGTGGGGGTTACGAGCAGTACTTC.

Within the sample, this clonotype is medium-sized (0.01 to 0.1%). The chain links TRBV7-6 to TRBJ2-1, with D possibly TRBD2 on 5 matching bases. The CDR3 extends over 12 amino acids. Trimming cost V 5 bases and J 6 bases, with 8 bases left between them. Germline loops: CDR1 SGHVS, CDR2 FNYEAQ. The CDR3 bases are TGTGCCAGCAGCCCCGCGGGCAATGAGCAGTTCTTC. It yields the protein CASSPAGNEQFF. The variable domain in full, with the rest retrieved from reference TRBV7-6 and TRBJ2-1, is GAGVSQSPRYKVTKRGQDVALRCDPISGHVSLYWYRQALGQGPEFLTYFNYEAQQDKSGLPNDRFSAERPEGSISTLTIQRTEQRDSAMYRCASSPAGNEQFFGPGTRLTVL.

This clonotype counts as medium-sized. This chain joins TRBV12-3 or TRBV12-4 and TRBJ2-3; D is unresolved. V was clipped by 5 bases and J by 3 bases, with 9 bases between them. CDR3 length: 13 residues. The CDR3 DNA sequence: TGTGCCAGCAGTCCCCTTACGACAGATACGCAGTATTTT. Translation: CASSPLTTDTQYF.

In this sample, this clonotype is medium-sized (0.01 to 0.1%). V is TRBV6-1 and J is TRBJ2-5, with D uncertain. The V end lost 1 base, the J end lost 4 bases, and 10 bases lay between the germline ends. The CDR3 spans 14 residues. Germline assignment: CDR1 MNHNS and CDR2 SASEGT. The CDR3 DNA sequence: TGTGCCAGCAGTGAAGACCCCGCCCGAGAGACCCAGTACTTC. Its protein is CASSEDPARETQYF.